This T cell receptor beta chain emerged from a study of regulatory and conventional T cells in RAG deficiency. Sequencing used immunoSEQ multiplex PCR; TCRdb keeps in-frame clones, though not all of them. Of about 30,000 clones in the sample, nearly 95% are singletons; the top ten hold around 0.2%. General study points: Other subsets showed around 9.4-fold reductions, but Treg unique TCR beta sequences fell approximately 100-fold in these patients. Shannon entropy was markedly lower and Simpson indices higher in RAG-deficient patients than control T-cell subsets. Shorter CDR3s in all patient subsets; >85% Treg-Tconv overlap in Omenn.

In the case of this clone: Its antigen is not known.

Conventional CD4+ T cells were sorted from blood as CD25-low CD127-high cells. Losses at the gene ends were 3 bases for V and 4 bases for J; bases not matched to a gene: 5. The CDR3 has 16 residues. In germline, CDR1 is SGHRS, CDR2 YFSETQ. These sequences were also reported in another study, on regulatory T cells. This second report adds: Amplification used 52 TRBV primers and 13 TRBJ primers. Regulatory T cells showed the strongest V-J pair restriction and V/J gene skewing among patient repertoires.

This TCR was sampled from a human donor in good health. Sequencing used CD25- CD4+ T cells sorted from blood. The V gene is TRBV5-1, the J gene TRBJ2-5; 14 nucleotides line up with TRBD2. The CDR3 DNA is TGCGCCAGCAGCTCCGGACTAGCGGGGGGTATAGAGACCCAGTACTTC. It translates to CASSSGLAGGIETQYF.